The 4 T cell receptor beta chains below were found in one sample sequenced in a study of blood T cells in healthy people across ages. Primers used in a second PCR of about 7 to 11 cycles were a sample-barcoded 5' primer and a J-beta primer mix. TCRdb fed the 5' RACE reads into MiXCR, producing one record per CDR3 protein. The sample has about 730,000 distinct CDR3 sequences, roughly two fifths seen once; the top ten hold 20% to 25%. Sequencing used blood. These receptors originate from an older woman in good health.

J is TRBJ2-5 and V is TRBV9; no firm D call. CDR3 size: 13 residues. Germline CDR1 and CDR2: SGDLS and YYNGEE. The V end was cut by 1 base, the J end by 1 base, with 5 bases between. This chain's CDR3 is CASSVHSQETQYF. CDR3 nucleotide sequence: TGTGCCAGCAGCGTACACAGCCAAGAGACCCAGTACTTC.

The rearrangement links TRBV3-1 to TRBJ1-1; 7 nucleotides agree with TRBD1. CDR1 is LGHDT, CDR2 YNNKEL, per germline (reference sequence). J was trimmed by 2 bases and V by 5 bases; bases with no gene match: 5. The CDR3 totals 14 residues. CDR3 loop: CASSWDSDNTEAFF. The CDR3 nucleotides are TGTGCCAGCAGCTGGGACAGTGATAACACTGAAGCTTTCTTT.

This clonotype was found a few times. J is TRBJ1-4 and V is TRBV20-1; 7 bases line up with TRBD1. Germline CDR1 and CDR2: DFQATT and SNEGSKA (reference sequence). With 0 bases clipped from V and 0 bases from J, the junction kept 4 bases outside the gene matches. This CDR3 is built from 16 residues. In nucleotides, the CDR3 is TGCAGTGCTAGAGATGGGGGACAGCCAACTAATGAAAAACTGTTTTTT. Translation gives CSARDGGQPTNEKLFF.

Points on this clonotype: A read error may explain this, as a much larger clone is one base away. The chain employs TRBV27 and TRBJ2-7; D assignment may be TRBD1 or TRBD2 (5 bases each). Germline-derived CDR1 and CDR2 are MNHEY and SMNVEV (reference sequence). CDR3 length: 13 amino acids. The ends were cut back, 5 bases at V and 6 bases at J, with 14 bases in the middle. The CDR3 sequence is CASSVFGASEQYF. CDR3 DNA: TGTGCCAGCAGTGTATTCGGGGCGAGCGAGCAGTACTTC.